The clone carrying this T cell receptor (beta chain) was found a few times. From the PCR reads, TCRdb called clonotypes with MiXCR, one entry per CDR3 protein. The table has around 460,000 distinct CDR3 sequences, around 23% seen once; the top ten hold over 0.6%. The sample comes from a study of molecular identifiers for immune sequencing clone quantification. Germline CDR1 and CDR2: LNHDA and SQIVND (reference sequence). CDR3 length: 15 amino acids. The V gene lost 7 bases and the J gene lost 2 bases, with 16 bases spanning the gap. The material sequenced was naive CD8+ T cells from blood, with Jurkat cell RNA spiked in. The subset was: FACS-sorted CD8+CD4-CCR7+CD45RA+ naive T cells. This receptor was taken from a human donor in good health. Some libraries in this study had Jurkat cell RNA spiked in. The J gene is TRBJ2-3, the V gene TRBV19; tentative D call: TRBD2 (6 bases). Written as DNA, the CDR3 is TGTGCCAGTACCCCCCGGCGGGGTTACACAGATACGCAGTATTTT. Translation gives CASTPRRGYTDTQYF.